This T cell receptor beta chain was obtained from a study of response to subunit inactivated influenza vaccine. Study-level findings and limits: Authors suggested that a seasonal influenza vaccination recruits few new T cells each time.

In regard to this clonotype: Its antigen is undetermined.

TCRdb reprocessed the RT-PCR reads with MiXCR, giving one entry per CDR3 protein. The sample lists hundreds of thousands of distinct CDR3 sequences; approximately 14% were seen once. The input for sequencing was PBMCs from blood, taken 12 days after vaccination. The receptor comes from a man in his fifties or sixties who received an inactivated influenza vaccine.

The CDR3 DNA reads TGTGCCAGCAGCAAAATCCTACCTCTGGCAGATACGCAGTATTTT. Protein: CASSKILPLADTQYF. The V and J genes are TRBV5-5 and TRBJ2-3; no clear D gene. Germline V CDR1 and CDR2: SGHKS, YYEKEE (reference sequence). This CDR3 has 15 residues. Trimming took off 4 bases at V and 4 bases at J, with 16 bases between the two ends.